These 5 T cell receptor beta chains originate from one sample sequenced in a study of T cell repertoires in cytomegalovirus infection. TCRdb reprocessed the reads via MiXCR and lists one record per CDR3 protein. Among hundreds of thousands of distinct CDR3 sequences listed, around 30% were seen once. These receptors have no known antigen. Sequencing used cultured PBMCs, obtained from culture after CMV antigen stimulation. The source is a human donor in good health (CMV status not recorded). Some clones in this sample may be carry-over from other donors' samples.

This chain links TRBV27 with TRBJ1-5; 9 bases align to TRBD1. The CDR3 spans 13 residues. The ends lost 8 bases at V and 7 bases at J; junction bases unmatched: 6. In germline, CDR1 is MNHEY, CDR2 SMNVEV (reference sequence). CDR3 sequence (DNA): TGTGCCAGCCCAGGGACAGGGCGACAGCCCCAGCATTTT. Its translation is CASPGTGRQPQHF.

This clonotype was seen a few times. A read error may produce the germline difference seen at one junction end. The chain is built from TRBV18 and TRBJ1-6, with TRBD1 matching over 8 bases. The CDR3 length is 16 residues. CDR1 KGHSH and CDR2 LQKENI come from the germline V gene. CDR3 sequence reads: CASSPQGVMDNSPLHF. Here the CDR3 DNA reads TGTGCCAGCTCGCCACAGGGGGTGATGGATAATTCACCCCTCCACTTT.

This clonotype was picked up many times. This chain uses TRBV7-2 with TRBJ2-5; TRBD1 matches at 8 bases. This CDR3 has 16 residues. Germline CDR1 and CDR2: SGHTA and FQGNSA. The ends lost 0 bases at V and 5 bases at J; junction bases unmatched: 8. The CDR3, as DNA: TGTGCCAGCAGCTTAGCAAACAGGGGGGCGGGGGAGACCCAGTACTTC. Encoded protein: CASSLANRGAGETQYF.

V and J are TRBV29-1 and TRBJ2-1; D is perhaps TRBD1 (8 bases). Germline assignment: CDR1 SQVTM and CDR2 ANQGSEA. V dropped 3 bases and J dropped 9 bases, with 18 bases sitting between them. This CDR3 is built from 14 residues. The CDR3 loop is CSVDRSGGGGEQFF. The CDR3 nucleotides are TGCAGCGTTGACCGGTCAGGGGGCGGGGGTGAGCAGTTCTTC.

V is TRBV7-9 and J is TRBJ2-1, with 16 bases that match TRBD2. CDR3 length: 21 residues. The germline V gene has CDR1 SEHNR and CDR2 FQNEAQ (reference sequence). The V gene end was trimmed by 5 bases and the J gene end by 0 bases; junction bases not matched to a gene: 13. CDR3 in amino acids: CASSRAPGTSGRAPSYNEQFF. The CDR3, as DNA: TGTGCCAGCAGCCGCGCCCCCGGGACTAGCGGGAGGGCCCCCTCCTACAATGAGCAGTTCTTC. The variable domain in full, completed from reference TRBV7-9 and TRBJ2-1, reads DTGVSQNPRHKITKRGQNVTFRCDPISEHNRLYWYRQTLGQGPEFLTYFQNEAQLEKSRLLSDRFSAERPKGSFSTLEIQRTEQGDSAMYLCASSRAPGTSGRAPSYNEQFFGPGTRLTVL.